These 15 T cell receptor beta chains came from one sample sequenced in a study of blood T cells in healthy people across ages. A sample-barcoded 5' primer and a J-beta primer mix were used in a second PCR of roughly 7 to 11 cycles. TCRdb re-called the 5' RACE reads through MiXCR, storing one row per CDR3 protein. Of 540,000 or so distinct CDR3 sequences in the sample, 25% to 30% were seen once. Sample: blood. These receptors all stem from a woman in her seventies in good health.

This chain's CDR3 is CASSYSSSGPNTGELFF. CDR3 DNA: TGTGCCAGCAGTTACTCCTCTAGCGGCCCTAACACCGGGGAGCTGTTTTTT. The J gene is TRBJ2-2, the V gene TRBV6-2 or TRBV6-3, with 7 positions matching TRBD2. Germline assignment: CDR1 MNHEY and CDR2 SVGEGT. V was pared by 0 bases and J by 2 bases, with 6 bases of the junction left unmatched. This CDR3 comprises 17 residues.

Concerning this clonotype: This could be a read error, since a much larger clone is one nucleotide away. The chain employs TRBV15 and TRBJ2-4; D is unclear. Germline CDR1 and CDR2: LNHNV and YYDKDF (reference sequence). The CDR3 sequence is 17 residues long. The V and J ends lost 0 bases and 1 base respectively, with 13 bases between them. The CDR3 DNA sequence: TGTGCCACCAGCAGAGATGGGCAACAAGAGGCCAAAAACATTCAGTACTTC. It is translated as CATSRDGQQEAKNIQYF.

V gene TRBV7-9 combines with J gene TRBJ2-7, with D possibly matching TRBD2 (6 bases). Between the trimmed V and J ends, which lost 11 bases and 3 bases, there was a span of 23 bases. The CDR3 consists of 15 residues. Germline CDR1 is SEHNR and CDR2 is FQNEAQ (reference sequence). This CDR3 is CAYSVEGLNIYEQYF. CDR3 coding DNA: TGTGCCTACAGCGTGGAGGGGTTGAATATCTACGAGCAGTACTTC.

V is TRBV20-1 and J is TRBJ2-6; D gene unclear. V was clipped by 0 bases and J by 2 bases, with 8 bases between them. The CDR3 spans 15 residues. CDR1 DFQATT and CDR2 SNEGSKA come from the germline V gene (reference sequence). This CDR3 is CSARDSRAGANVLTF. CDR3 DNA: TGCAGTGCTAGAGATAGTAGGGCTGGGGCCAACGTCCTGACTTTC.

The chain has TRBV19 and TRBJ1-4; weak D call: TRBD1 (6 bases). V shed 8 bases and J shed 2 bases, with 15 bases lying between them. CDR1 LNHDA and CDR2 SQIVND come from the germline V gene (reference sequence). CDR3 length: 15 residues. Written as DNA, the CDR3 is TGTGCCAGTTCGTCGGGGGCTGCGACTAATGAAAAACTGTTTTTT. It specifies CASSSGAATNEKLFF.

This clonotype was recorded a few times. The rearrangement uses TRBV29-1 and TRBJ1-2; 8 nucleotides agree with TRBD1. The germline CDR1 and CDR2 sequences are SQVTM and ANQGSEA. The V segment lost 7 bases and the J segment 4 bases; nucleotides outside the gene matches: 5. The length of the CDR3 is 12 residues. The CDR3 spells CSAGQGRYGYTF. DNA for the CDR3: TGCAGCGCTGGACAGGGCCGCTATGGCTACACCTTC. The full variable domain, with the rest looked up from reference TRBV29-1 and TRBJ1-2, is SAVISQKPSRDICQRGTSLTIQCQVDSQVTMMFWYRQQPGQSLTLIATANQGSEATYESGFVIDKFPISRPNLTFSTLTVSNMSPEDSSIYLCSAGQGRYGYTFGSGTRLTVV.

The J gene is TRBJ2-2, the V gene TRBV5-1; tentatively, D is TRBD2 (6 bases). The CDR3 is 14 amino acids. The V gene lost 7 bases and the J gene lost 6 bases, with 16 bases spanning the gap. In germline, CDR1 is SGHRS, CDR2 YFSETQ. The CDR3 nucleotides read TGCGCCAGCCAAGGTGGAGGGAGAGCCGGGGAGCTGTTTTTT. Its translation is CASQGGGRAGELFF.

In DNA form, the CDR3 reads TGTGCCAGCACCCATCAAGCGTGGGGGGAAGAGACCCAGTACTTC. Translating gives CASTHQAWGEETQYF. The chain uses TRBV7-2 and TRBJ2-5; a possible D gene is TRBD2 (6 bases). CDR3 length: 15 residues. Looked up from germline, CDR1 is SGHTA and CDR2 is FQGNSA. V was cut by 7 bases and J by 3 bases, with 18 bases left in between.

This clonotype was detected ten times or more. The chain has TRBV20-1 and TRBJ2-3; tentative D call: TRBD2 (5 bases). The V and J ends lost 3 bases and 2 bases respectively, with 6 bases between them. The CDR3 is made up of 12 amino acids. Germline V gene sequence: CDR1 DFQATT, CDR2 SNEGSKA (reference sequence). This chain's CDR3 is CSASGDTDTQYF. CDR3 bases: TGCAGTGCTAGCGGGGACACAGATACGCAGTATTTT.

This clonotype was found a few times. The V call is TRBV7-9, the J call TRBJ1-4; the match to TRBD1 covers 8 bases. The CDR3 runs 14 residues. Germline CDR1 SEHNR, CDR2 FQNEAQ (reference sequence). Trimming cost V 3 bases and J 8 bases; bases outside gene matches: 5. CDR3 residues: CASSLADRAEKLFF. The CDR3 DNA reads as TGTGCCAGCAGCTTGGCGGACAGGGCGGAAAAACTGTTTTTT.

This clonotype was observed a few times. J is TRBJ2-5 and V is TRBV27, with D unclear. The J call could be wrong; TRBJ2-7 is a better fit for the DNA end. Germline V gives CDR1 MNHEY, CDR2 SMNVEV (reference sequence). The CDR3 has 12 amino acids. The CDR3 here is CASQTIGYEQYF. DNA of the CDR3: TGTGCCAGCCAAACAATAGGGTACGAGCAGTACTTC.

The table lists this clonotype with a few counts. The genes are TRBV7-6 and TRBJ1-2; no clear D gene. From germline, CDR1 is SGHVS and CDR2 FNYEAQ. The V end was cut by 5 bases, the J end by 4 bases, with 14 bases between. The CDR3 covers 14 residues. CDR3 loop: CASSPGSGFYGYTF. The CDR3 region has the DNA TGTGCCAGCAGCCCCGGGAGCGGATTCTATGGCTACACCTTC.

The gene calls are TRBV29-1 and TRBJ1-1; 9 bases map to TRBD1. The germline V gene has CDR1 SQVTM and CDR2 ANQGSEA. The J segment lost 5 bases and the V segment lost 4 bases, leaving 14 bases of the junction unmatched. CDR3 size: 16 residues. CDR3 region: CSVVGTGTGSRTEAFF. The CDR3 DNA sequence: TGCAGCGTTGTAGGGACCGGGACAGGGTCGAGGACTGAAGCTTTCTTT.

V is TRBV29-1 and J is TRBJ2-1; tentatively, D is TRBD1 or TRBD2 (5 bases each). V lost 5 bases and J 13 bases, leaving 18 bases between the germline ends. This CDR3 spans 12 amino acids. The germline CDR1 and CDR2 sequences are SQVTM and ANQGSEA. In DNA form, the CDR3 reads TGCAGCGTTACTGCCGGGACCCCGGAACAGTTCTTC. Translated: CSVTAGTPEQFF.

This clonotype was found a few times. The DNA of the CDR3 is TGTGCCAGCAGCTTAACAGCTCCGAGGCAAGAGACCCAGTACTTC. This codes for CASSLTAPRQETQYF. The gene calls are TRBV7-2 and TRBJ2-5, with unresolved D. CDR3 size: 15 residues. From germline, CDR1 is SGHTA and CDR2 FQGNSA. With 2 bases removed from V and 2 bases from J, the gap between germline ends came to 12 bases.